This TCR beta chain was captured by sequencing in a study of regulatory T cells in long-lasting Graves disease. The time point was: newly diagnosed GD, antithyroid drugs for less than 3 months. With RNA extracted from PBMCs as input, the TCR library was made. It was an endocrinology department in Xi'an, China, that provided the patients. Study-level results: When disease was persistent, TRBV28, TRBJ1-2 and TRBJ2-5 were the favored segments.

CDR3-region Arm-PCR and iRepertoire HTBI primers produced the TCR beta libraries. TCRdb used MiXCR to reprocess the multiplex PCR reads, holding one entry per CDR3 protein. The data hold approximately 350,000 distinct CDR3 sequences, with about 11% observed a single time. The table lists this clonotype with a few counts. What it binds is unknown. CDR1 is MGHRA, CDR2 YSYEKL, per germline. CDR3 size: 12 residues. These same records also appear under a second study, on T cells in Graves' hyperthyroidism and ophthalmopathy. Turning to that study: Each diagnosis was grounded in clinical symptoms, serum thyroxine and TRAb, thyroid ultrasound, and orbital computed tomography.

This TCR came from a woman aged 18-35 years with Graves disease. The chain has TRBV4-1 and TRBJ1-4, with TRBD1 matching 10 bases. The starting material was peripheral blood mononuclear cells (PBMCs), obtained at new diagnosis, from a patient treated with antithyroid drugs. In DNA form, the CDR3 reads TGCGACACGGCGACAGGGGGCTGTGAACTGTTTTTT. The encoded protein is CDTATGGCELFF.